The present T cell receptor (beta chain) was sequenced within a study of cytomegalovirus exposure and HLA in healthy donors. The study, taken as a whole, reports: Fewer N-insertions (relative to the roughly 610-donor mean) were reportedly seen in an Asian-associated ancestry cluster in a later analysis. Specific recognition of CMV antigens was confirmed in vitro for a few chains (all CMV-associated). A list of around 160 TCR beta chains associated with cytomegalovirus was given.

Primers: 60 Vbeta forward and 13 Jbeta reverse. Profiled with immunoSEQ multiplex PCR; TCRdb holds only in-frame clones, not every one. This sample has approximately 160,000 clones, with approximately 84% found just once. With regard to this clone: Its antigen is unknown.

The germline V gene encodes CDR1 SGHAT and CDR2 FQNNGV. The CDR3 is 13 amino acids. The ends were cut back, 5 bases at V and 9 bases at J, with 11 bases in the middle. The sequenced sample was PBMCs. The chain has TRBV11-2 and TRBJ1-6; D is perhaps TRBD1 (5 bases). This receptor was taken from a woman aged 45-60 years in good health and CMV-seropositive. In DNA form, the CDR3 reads TGTGCCAGCAGCCCATGGGGCAGTTCACCCCTCCACTTT. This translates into CASSPWGSSPLHF.